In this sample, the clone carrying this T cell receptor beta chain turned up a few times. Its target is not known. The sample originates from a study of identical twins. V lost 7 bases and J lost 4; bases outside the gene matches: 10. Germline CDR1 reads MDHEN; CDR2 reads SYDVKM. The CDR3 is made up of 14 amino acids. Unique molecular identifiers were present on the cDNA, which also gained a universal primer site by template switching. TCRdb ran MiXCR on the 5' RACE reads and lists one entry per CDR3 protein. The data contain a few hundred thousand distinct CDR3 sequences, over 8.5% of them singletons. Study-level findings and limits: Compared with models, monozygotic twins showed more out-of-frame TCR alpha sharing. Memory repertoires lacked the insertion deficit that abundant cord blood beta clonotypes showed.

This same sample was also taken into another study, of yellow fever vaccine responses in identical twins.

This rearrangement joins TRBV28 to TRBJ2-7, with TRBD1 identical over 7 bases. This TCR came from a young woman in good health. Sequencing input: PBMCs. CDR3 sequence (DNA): TGTGCCAGCAATCCGACAGGGCAGGGATACGAGCAGTACTTC. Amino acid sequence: CASNPTGQGYEQYF.